Below are 21 T cell receptor beta chains sequenced from a single sample in a study of cytomegalovirus exposure and HLA in healthy donors (dated by TCRdb to the late 2010s). Receptor libraries were prepared by the immunoSEQ multiplex PCR assay. A mixture of 60 forward primers for TCR Vbeta segments and 13 reverse primers for TCR Jbeta segments was used in the multiplex PCR. Imported from immuneACCESS, the table was reduced by TCRdb to in-frame sequences with V and J called. These copies leave out some clones; in studies compared against another copy, an unresolved V gene accounts for under half, and the cause of the remainder is not known. Within this sample are roughly 80,000 clones, with under 70% of them counted one time only. The leading ten clones occupy around 5.8% of the sample. Input material: PBMCs. The receptor set was obtained from a man in his thirties or forties in good health and CMV-seropositive.

The genes are TRBV2 and TRBJ1-4; the D gene is possibly TRBD1 (6 bases). The CDR3 is 14 amino acids. Trimming shortened V by 5 bases and J by 8 bases, and 15 bases separated the two germline ends. Germline lookup yields CDR1 SNHLY and CDR2 FYNNEI. CDR3 sequence reads: CASSLGALQEKLFF. CDR3 coding DNA: TGTGCCAGCAGTTTGGGGGCCCTTCAGGAAAAACTGTTTTTT.

In its sample, this clone was seen a few times. V usage is TRBV6-1 and J usage is TRBJ1-5; D may be TRBD1 (5 bases). The germline gives CDR1 MNHNS, CDR2 SASEGT. CDR3 length equals 15 residues. The V gene lost 2 bases and the J gene lost 6 bases, with 14 bases spanning the gap. The CDR3 sequence is CASSEPQGSGQPQHF. The CDR3 nucleotides are TGTGCCAGCAGTGAACCTCAGGGATCTGGTCAGCCCCAGCATTTT.

The chain uses TRBV30 and TRBJ2-7; D is possibly TRBD1 (5 bases). The CDR3 is 13 residues long. Deletions cut 0 bases from V and 4 bases from J, with 10 bases between. CDR1 is GTSNPN and CDR2 is SVGIG in the germline V gene (reference sequence). The CDR3, as DNA: TGTGCCTGGAGTGTAGGACACATTTACGAGCAGTACTTC. Translating it yields CAWSVGHIYEQYF.

The CDR3 nucleotides read TGTGCCAGCAGACTAATGGGACAGAGTATGAACACTGAAGCTTTCTTT. This encodes CASRLMGQSMNTEAFF. The rearrangement uses TRBV7-9 and TRBJ1-1; 7 positions match TRBD1. V lost 6 bases to trimming and J lost 0 bases; unmatched junction nucleotides: 10. Germline CDR1 reads SEHNR; CDR2 reads FQNEAQ (reference sequence). This CDR3 spans 16 amino acids.

The V call is TRBV5-1, the J call TRBJ2-7; perhaps TRBD2 as D (5 bases). CDR1 is SGHRS, CDR2 YFSETQ, per germline. Trimming removed 0 bases from V and 2 bases from J, with 12 bases in between. The CDR3 contains 15 residues. In DNA, the CDR3 is TGCGCCAGCAGCTTGGCCGCGGGTCTTGCCTACGAGCAGTACTTC. Protein sequence: CASSLAAGLAYEQYF.

V and J are TRBV19 and TRBJ2-3; 9 bases align to TRBD1. Losses at the gene ends were 7 bases for V and 6 bases for J; bases not matched to a gene: 8. The length of the CDR3 is 14 residues. CDR1 LNHDA and CDR2 SQIVND come from the germline V gene (reference sequence). The CDR3 loop reads CASMRDRVADTQYF. The CDR3 DNA is TGTGCCAGTATGCGGGACAGGGTTGCGGATACGCAGTATTTT.

V is TRBV4-1 and J is TRBJ2-5; tentative D call: TRBD1 (6 bases). This CDR3 region has 15 residues. Germline CDR1 MGHRA, CDR2 YSYEKL. V lost 5 bases to trimming and J lost 5 bases, with 18 bases between them. The chain's CDR3 is CASSEQGKFRETQYF. CDR3 coding DNA: TGCGCCAGCAGCGAACAGGGAAAATTCCGGGAGACCCAGTACTTC.

The chain carries TRBV5-4 and TRBJ1-1; TRBD1 matches at 11 bases. V dropped 4 bases and J dropped 11; count of bases not matched to a gene: 10. The CDR3 consists of 14 residues. CDR1 is SGHNT, CDR2 YYREEE, per germline (reference sequence). CDR3 in DNA: TGTGCCAGCAGCGAGGGGACAGGGGGAATCGGGGCTTTCTTT. It encodes CASSEGTGGIGAFF.

The V and J genes are TRBV15 and TRBJ1-4; D perhaps matches TRBD1 (5 bases). This CDR3 has 17 amino acids. CDR1 and CDR2 (germline): LNHNV, YYDKDF (reference sequence). Trimming took off 0 bases at V and 4 bases at J, with 15 bases between the two ends. Here the CDR3 reads CATSRDALQARNEKLFF. CDR3 DNA sequence: TGTGCCACCAGCAGAGATGCCCTACAGGCGCGTAATGAAAAACTGTTTTTT.

This clone was seen more than once but under ten times. The CDR3, as DNA: TGTGCCAGCAGTTCCATCGGACTGAGGGAGGAAACTAATGAAAAACTGTTTTTT. Its protein product is CASSSIGLREETNEKLFF. V usage is TRBV27 and J usage is TRBJ1-4; D unclear. The germline V gene encodes CDR1 MNHEY and CDR2 SMNVEV (reference sequence). The CDR3 has 18 residues. With 4 bases removed from V and 1 base from J, the gap between germline ends came to 19 bases.

The chain couples TRBV7-2 to TRBJ1-2; 10 bases line up with TRBD1. Looked up from germline, CDR1 is SGHTA and CDR2 is FQGNSA. This CDR3 is 14 amino acids long. The J segment lost 4 bases and the V segment lost 5 bases, leaving 4 bases of the junction unmatched. CDR3: CASSLGQGSYGYTF. CDR3 DNA: TGTGCCAGCAGCCTGGGACAGGGGAGCTATGGCTACACCTTC.

This clone was picked up a small number of times. V and J are TRBV7-2 and TRBJ2-1; 9 bases match TRBD2. Looked up from germline, CDR1 is SGHTA and CDR2 is FQGNSA. The CDR3 extends over 14 amino acids. V gave up 4 bases and J gave up 7 bases; unmatched junction bases: 5. This chain's CDR3 is CASSSSGGWNEQFF. The CDR3 nucleotides read TGTGCCAGCAGCTCAAGCGGGGGGTGGAATGAGCAGTTCTTC.

Here the CDR3 reads CSVAHGEGTQYF. In DNA, the CDR3 is TGCAGCGTCGCCCACGGTGAGGGGACCCAGTACTTC. This chain joins TRBV29-1 and TRBJ2-5; a possible D gene is TRBD2 (5 bases). V was trimmed by 6 bases and J by 7 bases, leaving 15 bases between them. Germline V CDR1 and CDR2: SQVTM, ANQGSEA. The CDR3 sequence is 12 residues long.

This clone was observed once. This chain links TRBV19 with TRBJ2-2; possible D gene TRBD2, 6 bases. Germline assignment: CDR1 LNHDA and CDR2 SQIVND (reference sequence). The ends were cut back, 6 bases at V and 1 base at J, with 12 bases in the middle. The length of the CDR3 is 15 residues. The DNA of the CDR3 is TGTGCCAGTAGCCAAAGACTAGAGAACACCGGGGAGCTGTTTTTT. Encoded protein: CASSQRLENTGELFF.

This chain connects TRBV19 to TRBJ1-2; maybe TRBD1 (6 bases). The CDR3 extends over 13 amino acids. The germline V gene has CDR1 LNHDA and CDR2 SQIVND (reference sequence). Between the trimmed V and J ends, which lost 4 bases and 8 bases, there was a span of 14 bases. The CDR3 DNA sequence: TGTGCCAGTAGTACCCAACAGGGTGGCGGCTACACCTTC. Protein product: CASSTQQGGGYTF.

The V and J genes are TRBV5-1 and TRBJ2-5, with 12 bases aligning to TRBD2. This CDR3 is built from 15 residues. V trimming: 5 bases; J trimming: 0 bases; junction bases outside the gene matches: 2. Germline-derived CDR1 and CDR2 are SGHRS and YFSETQ. The CDR3 DNA sequence: TGCGCCAGCAGACTAGCGGGAGGCTACCAAGAGACCCAGTACTTC. The encoded protein is CASRLAGGYQETQYF.

V is TRBV19 and J is TRBJ2-7; 9 bases fit TRBD2. V shed 3 bases, J shed 7 bases, and the junction held 7 bases outside the gene matches. Germline-derived CDR1 and CDR2 are LNHDA and SQIVND (reference sequence). There are 14 residues in the CDR3. CDR3 region: CASSILAGVEEQYF. The CDR3 nucleotides are TGTGCCAGTAGTATCTTAGCGGGAGTGGAGGAGCAGTACTTC.

This chain uses TRBV29-1 with TRBJ2-5, with 7 bases that match TRBD1. Trimming took 0 bases from V and 0 from J; bases not matched to a gene: 1. The CDR3 consists of 14 residues. Germline CDR1 reads SQVTM; CDR2 reads ANQGSEA. The CDR3 DNA follows: TGCAGCGTTGAAGAGGGACAGAACCAAGAGACCCAGTACTTC. The encoded protein is CSVEEGQNQETQYF.

The sample holds a few counts of this clone. The rearrangement links TRBV5-1 to TRBJ1-4, with 10 bases lining up with TRBD1. Germline-derived CDR1 and CDR2 are SGHRS and YFSETQ. This CDR3 has 14 residues. Losses at the gene ends were 4 bases for V and 8 bases for J; bases not matched to a gene: 5. The CDR3 spells CASSQDRGREKLFF. DNA of the CDR3: TGCGCCAGCAGCCAAGACAGGGGGCGGGAAAAACTGTTTTTT.

DNA for the CDR3: TGTGCCTGGAGTGTAAAGGCAGGGAACACCGGGGAGCTGTTTTTT. This encodes CAWSVKAGNTGELFF. V gene TRBV30 combines with J gene TRBJ2-2; D ambiguous. The CDR3 sequence is 15 residues long. V was shortened by 0 bases and J by 1 base, with 9 bases between the two germline ends. Per germline, CDR1 GTSNPN and CDR2 SVGIG (reference sequence).

The chain uses TRBV4-1 and TRBJ2-3; a possible D gene is TRBD1 (6 bases). The CDR3 contains 15 residues. Trimming removed 1 base at V and 4 bases at J, with 12 bases between. Per the germline V gene, CDR1 is MGHRA and CDR2 is YSYEKL. DNA of the CDR3: TGCGCCAGCAGCCAAGGGCAGGGGTGGGCAGATACGCAGTATTTT. Protein sequence: CASSQGQGWADTQYF.